This T cell receptor beta chain was sequenced in a study of cytomegalovirus exposure and HLA in healthy donors. The study, taken as a whole, reports: A later look showed TCR association rates differing by HLA locus, highest for DRB1 and lowest for HLA-C. Later work associated 16,951 TCR beta sequences with HLA alleles at 0.05 false discovery rate. Most likely, a cluster of highly shared sequence variants arose as a sequencing artifact.

Comments on this clone: Antigen: not known.

Germline V lookup: CDR1 SGHNT, CDR2 YENEEA. Unmatched junction bases numbered 12, after V lost 8 bases and J lost 16 bases. The CDR3 length is 12 residues. PCR amplification relied on 60 Vbeta primers (plus 13 Jbeta primers). Only in-frame clones appear in the TCRdb table, and some are missing; sequencing was by immunoSEQ multiplex PCR. The profile shows around 180,000 clones, roughly 75% of them singletons. Whereas donors were nominally healthy upon sampling, unrecorded immune exposures were probable. This TCR derives from a man aged 40-50 years in good health and CMV-seronegative. Sequencing was carried out using PBMCs. The chain couples TRBV11-3 to TRBJ1-4; TRBD1 agrees at 8 bases. The CDR3 sequence is CASSQGASYQFF. CDR3 bases: TGTGCCAGCTCGCAGGGGGCCTCTTATCAGTTTTTT.